Presented here are 18 T cell receptor beta chains from one specimen sequenced in a study of blood T cell repertoires in COVID-19. TCRdb's copy holds only in-frame clones and misses some; the assay was immunoSEQ multiplex PCR. The sample lists about 210,000 clones; over 70% were seen once. The sample consisted of peripheral blood. Receptor source: a woman in her forties or fifties with acute or convalescent COVID-19.

The CDR3 loop is CASSPGGAGANVLTF. CDR3 nucleotides: TGTGCCAGCAGTCCAGGGGGCGCTGGGGCCAACGTCCTGACTTTC. The chain employs TRBV6-5 and TRBJ2-6; 8 bases fit TRBD1. The germline CDR1 and CDR2 sequences are MNHEY and SVGAGI. The CDR3 is 15 amino acids. V lost 5 bases to trimming and J lost 2 bases; unmatched junction nucleotides: 2.

The V and J genes are TRBV5-5 and TRBJ2-7; D ambiguous. CDR1 is SGHKS, CDR2 YYEKEE, per germline (reference sequence). The CDR3 contains 14 residues. Trimming removed 0 bases from V and 6 bases from J, with 13 bases in between. The DNA of the CDR3 is TGTGCCAGCAGCTTGGATTCAGGTCTGCTCGAGCAGTACTTC. Translated, it gives CASSLDSGLLEQYF.

This chain's CDR3 is CASSLAGPDTEAFF. CDR3 nucleotide sequence: TGTGCCAGCAGCTTGGCGGGGCCGGACACTGAAGCTTTCTTT. The chain links TRBV7-3 to TRBJ1-1; tentatively, D is TRBD1 (5 bases). There are 14 residues in the CDR3. Germline V gene data show CDR1 as SGHTA and CDR2 as FQGTGA. V was trimmed by 3 bases and J by 3 bases, leaving 11 bases between them.

The CDR3 DNA follows: TGTGCCAGCAGTTTAACAGGCCTCTTCATCAATGGCTACACCTTC. Translating gives CASSLTGLFINGYTF. The rearrangement uses TRBV28 and TRBJ1-2; possible D gene TRBD1, 5 bases. Trimming removed 2 bases from V and 6 bases from J, with 16 bases in between. The CDR3 consists of 15 residues. CDR1 MDHEN and CDR2 SYDVKM come from the germline V gene.

The chain has TRBV4-2 and TRBJ2-7, with a weak D call TRBD1 (7 bases). The CDR3 sequence is 20 residues long. With 2 bases removed from V and 3 bases from J, the gap between germline ends came to 29 bases. Germline CDR1 and CDR2: LGHNA and YNFKEQ. In nucleotides, the CDR3 is TGTGCCAGCAGCCAAACACGACAGGGACTGTTGTTCGACACCTTCTACGAGCAGTACTTC. This encodes CASSQTRQGLLFDTFYEQYF.

The genes are TRBV5-4 and TRBJ2-1; the D is unclear. V lost 1 base to trimming and J lost 4 bases, with 18 bases between them. The CDR3 totals 17 residues. Germline lookup yields CDR1 SGHNT and CDR2 YYREEE (reference sequence). CDR3 nucleotide sequence: TGTGCCAGCAGCTTGCCTCCGTCTCCAGCGCGGTACAATGAGCAGTTCTTC. Translating it yields CASSLPPSPARYNEQFF.

J is TRBJ1-5 and V is TRBV18, with unresolved D. Germline V gene sequence: CDR1 KGHSH, CDR2 LQKENI. This CDR3 contains 15 residues. V was cut by 3 bases and J by 2 bases, with 11 bases left in between. CDR3 loop: CASSPGRARNQPQHF. The CDR3 DNA follows: TGTGCCAGCTCACCTGGGCGGGCCCGCAATCAGCCCCAGCATTTT.

V usage is TRBV24-1 and J usage is TRBJ2-1; the match to TRBD2 covers 7 bases. Germline V gene lookup returns CDR1 KGHDR and CDR2 SFDVKD. The CDR3 is made up of 13 amino acids. J gave up 8 bases and V 7 bases, and 7 bases lay outside the gene matches. CDR3 DNA: TGTGCCACCAGAAGCGGGGATGCGGATGAGCAGTTCTTC. Translation: CATRSGDADEQFF.

The chain is built from TRBV4-2 and TRBJ2-7; 9 bases line up with TRBD2. The CDR3 loop spans 17 amino acids. CDR1 and CDR2 (germline): LGHNA, YNFKEQ. The J segment lost 1 base and the V segment lost 0 bases, leaving 7 bases of the junction unmatched. CDR3 sequence reads: CASSQDSWLAGSYEQYF. For the CDR3, the DNA is TGTGCCAGCAGCCAAGATTCTTGGCTAGCGGGGTCCTACGAGCAGTACTTC.

The J gene is TRBJ1-4, the V gene TRBV6-5; D ambiguous. From germline, CDR1 is MNHEY and CDR2 SVGAGI. Trimming pared 6 bases from V and 0 bases from J, leaving 8 bases between. The CDR3 runs 14 residues. CDR3 residues: CASSSTSTNEKLFF. The CDR3 nucleotides read TGTGCCAGCAGCTCTACTTCAACTAATGAAAAACTGTTTTTT.

V gene TRBV7-8 combines with J gene TRBJ2-2; D remains unclear. This CDR3 comprises 15 residues. V lost 1 base to trimming and J lost 0 bases, with 6 bases between them. Germline V gene lookup returns CDR1 SGHVS and CDR2 FQNEAQ. The CDR3 DNA reads as TGTGCCAGCAGCTTAGGTTCGGCGAACACCGGGGAGCTGTTTTTT. Encoded protein: CASSLGSANTGELFF.

The chain recombines TRBV5-6 with TRBJ2-3, with 7 bases lining up with TRBD2. Germline V lookup: CDR1 SGHDT, CDR2 YYEEEE. This CDR3 contains 15 residues. Losses at the gene ends were 4 bases for V and 6 bases for J; bases not matched to a gene: 11. CDR3 in DNA: TGTGCCAGCAGCCCAACTAGCGATCCAGGGGATACGCAGTATTTT. Translated, it gives CASSPTSDPGDTQYF.

In the case of this clone: This sample also contains other DNA sequences that code for the same CDR3. The chain employs TRBV6-6 and TRBJ1-5, with TRBD1 identical over 8 bases. Trimming took 2 bases from V and 5 from J; bases not matched to a gene: 2. This CDR3 is built from 14 residues. Germline V gives CDR1 MNHNY, CDR2 SVGAGI (reference sequence). In DNA form, the CDR3 reads TGTGCCAGCAGTTACGACAGGGGCGATCAGCCCCAGCATTTT. Translation: CASSYDRGDQPQHF.

The gene calls are TRBV27 and TRBJ1-2; 11 bases match TRBD1. Losses at the gene ends were 10 bases for V and 5 bases for J; bases not matched to a gene: 6. CDR1 and CDR2 (germline): MNHEY, SMNVEV (reference sequence). This CDR3 spans 13 amino acids. CDR3 DNA: TGTGCCACCGGGGACAGGGGGAAATATGGCTACACCTTC. Translation gives CATGDRGKYGYTF.

The V and J genes are TRBV28 and TRBJ2-2; TRBD1 aligns across 7 bases. The germline V gene encodes CDR1 MDHEN and CDR2 SYDVKM. The CDR3 runs to 17 residues. V shed 5 bases, J shed 4 bases, and the junction held 13 bases outside the gene matches. The CDR3 bases are TGTGCCAGCAGTACCCCGACAGGGTTCGATGCCACCGGGGAGCTGTTTTTT. This encodes CASSTPTGFDATGELFF.

Here the CDR3 reads CASSLLGLGLGTGELFF. CDR3 sequence (DNA): TGTGCCAGCAGCCTCCTGGGATTGGGGCTGGGCACCGGGGAGCTGTTTTTT. The chain has TRBV14 and TRBJ2-2; a weak D match, TRBD1 (5 bases). Germline lookup yields CDR1 SGHDN and CDR2 FVKESK. The CDR3 runs to 17 residues. V was shortened by 4 bases and J by 4 bases, with 19 bases between the two germline ends.

The V call is TRBV3-1 (or the pseudogene TRBV3-2), the J call TRBJ2-1, with 7 bases fitting TRBD1. J was trimmed by 0 bases and V by 7 bases; bases with no gene match: 3. CDR3 size: 14 residues. Germline values: CDR1 LGHDT, CDR2 YNNKEL (reference sequence). CDR3 loop: CASTDRASYNEQFF. The CDR3 DNA reads TGTGCCAGCACCGACAGGGCCTCCTACAATGAGCAGTTCTTC.

Written as DNA, the CDR3 is TGTGCCACCAGTGATGACAGGGCGGGCCGCTACGAGCAGTACTTC. Translating gives CATSDDRAGRYEQYF. J is TRBJ2-7 and V is TRBV24-1; 7 nucleotides match TRBD1. Germline lookup yields CDR1 KGHDR and CDR2 SFDVKD. J was trimmed by 3 bases and V by 3 bases; bases with no gene match: 7. The CDR3 is 15 amino acids.